Below are 11 T cell receptor beta chains sequenced from a single sample in a study of T cell responses to AZD1222 COVID-19 vaccine. Clones were sequenced by immunoSEQ multiplex PCR, and TCRdb holds only the in-frame ones, with some missing. The sample has fewer than 200,000 clones, roughly 92% seen once; the top ten hold under 2%. Sequencing used peripheral blood, obtained 28 days after the second AZD1222 dose. Every receptor here comes from an adult who received the AZD1222 COVID-19 vaccine.

The chain joins TRBV19 to TRBJ1-1; the D gene is possibly TRBD1 (6 bases). Germline V lookup: CDR1 LNHDA, CDR2 SQIVND (reference sequence). Trimming took 0 bases from V and 4 from J, leaving 18 bases between them. The CDR3 is made up of 17 amino acids. For the CDR3, the DNA is TGTGCCAGTAGTATAGATCTGGGGGGGCGAAGAGTCACTGAAGCTTTCTTT. Translated: CASSIDLGGRRVTEAFF.

The chain couples TRBV5-6 to TRBJ2-5, with TRBD2 matching over 7 bases. The length of the CDR3 is 16 residues. Germline assignment: CDR1 SGHDT and CDR2 YYEEEE. Trimming took 6 bases from V and 4 from J; bases not matched to a gene: 15. DNA of the CDR3: TGTGCCAGCACCTCATTTCCGGGGACTACCCCAGAGACCCAGTACTTC. Translated: CASTSFPGTTPETQYF.

The rearrangement joins TRBV5-6 to TRBJ1-2; D may be TRBD1 (5 bases). The V gene lost 3 bases and the J gene lost 4 bases, with 16 bases spanning the gap. The CDR3 spans 15 residues. Germline CDR1 and CDR2: SGHDT and YYEEEE. The CDR3: CASSSDTVPRYGYTF. The CDR3 DNA is TGTGCCAGCAGCTCGGACACCGTCCCTCGCTATGGCTACACCTTC.

The CDR3 DNA reads TGTGCCAGCAGCAGACAAGGACAGGGAACCACAGATACGCAGTATTTT. Its protein is CASSRQGQGTTDTQYF. J is TRBJ2-3 and V is TRBV5-4; 8 bases align to TRBD1. The CDR3 totals 16 residues. With 4 bases clipped from V and 2 bases from J, the junction kept 9 bases outside the gene matches. CDR1 is SGHNT, CDR2 YYREEE, per germline (reference sequence).

CDR3 residues: CASTNPRTVGSSGNTIYF. The CDR3 coding sequence is TGTGCCAGCACCAACCCCAGGACAGTTGGTAGCTCTGGAAACACCATATATTTT. The chain has TRBV7-9 and TRBJ1-3; D might be TRBD1 (6 bases). Germline V CDR1 and CDR2: SEHNR, FQNEAQ (reference sequence). The V end was cut by 7 bases, the J end by 0 bases, with 22 bases between. This CDR3 region has 18 residues.

V is TRBV18 and J is TRBJ1-1; D ambiguous. V was cut by 3 bases and J by 5 bases, with 16 bases left in between. Germline V gene data show CDR1 as KGHSH and CDR2 as LQKENI. The CDR3 runs 15 residues. CDR3 region: CASSPGEVRITEAFF. CDR3 bases: TGTGCCAGCTCACCGGGAGAGGTGAGAATAACTGAAGCTTTCTTT.

The rearrangement uses TRBV9 and TRBJ2-1; TRBD1 matches 9 bases. The length of the CDR3 is 15 residues. J lost 7 bases, V lost 3 bases, and 8 bases had no gene match. Germline V gene lookup returns CDR1 SGDLS and CDR2 YYNGEE. Written as DNA, the CDR3 is TGTGCCAGCAGCGGAGGGGGGACAGGGAAGAATGAGCAGTTCTTC. Amino acids: CASSGGGTGKNEQFF.

The chain couples TRBV18 to TRBJ1-4, with D perhaps matching TRBD1 (6 bases). CDR3 length: 17 residues. Germline CDR1 is KGHSH and CDR2 is LQKENI. V was cut by 2 bases and J by 0 bases, with 13 bases left in between. The CDR3 here is CASSPTRGDPTNEKLFF. CDR3 nucleotides: TGTGCCAGCTCACCAACCAGGGGAGATCCAACTAATGAAAAACTGTTTTTT.

The genes are TRBV7-2 and TRBJ1-3; possible D gene TRBD1, 6 bases. V lost 4 bases and J 2 bases, leaving 9 bases between the germline ends. Germline CDR1 SGHTA, CDR2 FQGNSA. The CDR3 extends over 14 amino acids. The DNA for the CDR3 is TGTGCCAGCAGCTCAGGGGCTACTGGAAACACCATATATTTT. Translation: CASSSGATGNTIYF.

The CDR3 sequence is CSVRTGGDNQPQHF. The CDR3 nucleotides are TGCAGCGTCCGGACAGGGGGTGACAATCAGCCCCAGCATTTT. This chain connects TRBV29-1 to TRBJ1-5, with TRBD1 matching 10 bases. CDR1 is SQVTM, CDR2 ANQGSEA, per germline. Trimming at V came to 6 bases and at J to 3 bases, leaving 5 bases not matched to a gene. The CDR3 consists of 14 residues.

The CDR3 nucleotides are TGCGCCAGCAGCTTGGCGGCAGGGTTGGGAGGCTACACCTTC. Translating it yields CASSLAAGLGGYTF. J is TRBJ1-2 and V is TRBV5-1; D possibly corresponds to TRBD1 (5 bases). The germline V and J ends were trimmed by 0 bases and 8 bases, with 14 bases remaining between them. The CDR3 sequence is 14 residues long. Per germline, CDR1 SGHRS and CDR2 YFSETQ.